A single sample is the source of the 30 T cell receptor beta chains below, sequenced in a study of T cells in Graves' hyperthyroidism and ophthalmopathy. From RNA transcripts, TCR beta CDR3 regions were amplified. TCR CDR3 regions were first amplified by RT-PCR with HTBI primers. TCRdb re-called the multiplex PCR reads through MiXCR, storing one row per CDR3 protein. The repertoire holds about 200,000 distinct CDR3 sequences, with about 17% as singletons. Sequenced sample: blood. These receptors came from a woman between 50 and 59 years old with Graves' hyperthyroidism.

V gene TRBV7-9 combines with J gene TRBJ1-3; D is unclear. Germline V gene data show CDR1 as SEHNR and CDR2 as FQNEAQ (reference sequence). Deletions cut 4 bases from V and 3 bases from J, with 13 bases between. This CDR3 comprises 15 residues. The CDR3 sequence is CASSSKGSGGNTIYF. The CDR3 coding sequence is TGTGCCAGCAGCTCCAAGGGATCTGGTGGAAACACCATATATTTT. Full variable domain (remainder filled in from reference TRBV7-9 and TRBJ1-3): DTGVSQNPRHKITKRGQNVTFRCDPISEHNRLYWYRQTLGQGPEFLTYFQNEAQLEKSRLLSDRFSAERPKGSFSTLEIQRTEQGDSAMYLCASSSKGSGGNTIYFGEGSWLTVV.

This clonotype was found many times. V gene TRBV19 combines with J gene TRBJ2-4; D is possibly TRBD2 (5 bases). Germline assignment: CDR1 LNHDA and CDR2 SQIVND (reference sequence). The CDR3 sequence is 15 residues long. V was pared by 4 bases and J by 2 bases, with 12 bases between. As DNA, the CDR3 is TGTGCCAGTAGTACCGCCCGGGGAACCAAAAACATTCAGTACTTC. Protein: CASSTARGTKNIQYF.

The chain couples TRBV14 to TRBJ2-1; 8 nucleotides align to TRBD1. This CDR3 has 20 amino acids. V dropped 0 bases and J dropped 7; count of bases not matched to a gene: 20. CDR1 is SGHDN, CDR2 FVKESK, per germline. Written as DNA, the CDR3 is TGTGCCAGCAGCCAAGATTTGAAGCGGACAGGGCCCTCCCTGGGGAATGAGCAGTTCTTC. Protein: CASSQDLKRTGPSLGNEQFF.

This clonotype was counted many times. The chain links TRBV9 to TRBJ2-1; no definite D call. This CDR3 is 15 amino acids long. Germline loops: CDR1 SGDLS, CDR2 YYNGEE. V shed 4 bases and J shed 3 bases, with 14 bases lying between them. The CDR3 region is CASSPVEANYNEQFF. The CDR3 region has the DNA TGTGCCAGCAGCCCGGTCGAGGCGAACTACAATGAGCAGTTCTTC.

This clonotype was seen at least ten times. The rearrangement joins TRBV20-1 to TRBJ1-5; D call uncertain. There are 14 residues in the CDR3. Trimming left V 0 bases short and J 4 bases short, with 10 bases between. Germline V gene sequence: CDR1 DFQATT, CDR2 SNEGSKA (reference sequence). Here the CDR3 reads CSARDSSGNQPQHF. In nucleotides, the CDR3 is TGCAGTGCTAGAGACAGTTCGGGAAATCAGCCCCAGCATTTT.

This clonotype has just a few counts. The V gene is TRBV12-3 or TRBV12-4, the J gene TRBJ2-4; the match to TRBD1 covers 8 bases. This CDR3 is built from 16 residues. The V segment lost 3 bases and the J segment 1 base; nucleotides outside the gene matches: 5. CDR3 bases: TGTGCCAGCAGTTTTGCAGGGGGCGCGGCCAAAAACATTCAGTACTTC. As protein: CASSFAGGAAKNIQYF.

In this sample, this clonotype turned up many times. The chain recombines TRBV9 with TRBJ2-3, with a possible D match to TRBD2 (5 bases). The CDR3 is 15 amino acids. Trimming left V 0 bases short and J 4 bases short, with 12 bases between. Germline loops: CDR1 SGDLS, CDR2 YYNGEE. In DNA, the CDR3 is TGTGCCAGCAGCGTAGAACTAGGGTTCGCAGATACGCAGTATTTT. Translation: CASSVELGFADTQYF.

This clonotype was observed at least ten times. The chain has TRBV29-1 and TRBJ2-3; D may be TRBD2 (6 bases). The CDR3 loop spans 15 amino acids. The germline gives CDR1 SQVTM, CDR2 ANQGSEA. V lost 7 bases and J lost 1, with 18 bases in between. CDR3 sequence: CSAVGAEGGTDTQYF. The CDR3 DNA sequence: TGCAGCGCCGTCGGGGCGGAGGGAGGCACAGATACGCAGTATTTT.

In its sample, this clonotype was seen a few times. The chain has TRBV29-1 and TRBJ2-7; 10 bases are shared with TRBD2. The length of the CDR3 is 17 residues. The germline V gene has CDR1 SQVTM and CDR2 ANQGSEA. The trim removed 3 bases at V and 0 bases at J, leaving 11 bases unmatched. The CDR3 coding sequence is TGCAGCGTTGAGGGCTTCTCGGGACTAGCGACCTCCTACGAGCAGTACTTC. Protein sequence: CSVEGFSGLATSYEQYF.

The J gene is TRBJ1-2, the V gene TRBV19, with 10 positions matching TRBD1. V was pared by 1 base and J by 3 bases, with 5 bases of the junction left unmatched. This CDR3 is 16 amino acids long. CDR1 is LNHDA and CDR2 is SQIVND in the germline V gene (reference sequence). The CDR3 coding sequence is TGTGCCAGTAGTATAGGCCGGACAGGGGGATACTATGGCTACACCTTC. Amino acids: CASSIGRTGGYYGYTF.

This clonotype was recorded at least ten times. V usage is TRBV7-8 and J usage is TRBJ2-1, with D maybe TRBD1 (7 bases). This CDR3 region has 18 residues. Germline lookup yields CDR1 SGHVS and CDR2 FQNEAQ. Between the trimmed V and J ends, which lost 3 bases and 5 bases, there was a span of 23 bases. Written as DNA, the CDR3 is TGTGCCAGCAGCTTGCCTCGGTTGACAGGGAGGATTAACAATGAGCAGTTCTTC. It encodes CASSLPRLTGRINNEQFF.

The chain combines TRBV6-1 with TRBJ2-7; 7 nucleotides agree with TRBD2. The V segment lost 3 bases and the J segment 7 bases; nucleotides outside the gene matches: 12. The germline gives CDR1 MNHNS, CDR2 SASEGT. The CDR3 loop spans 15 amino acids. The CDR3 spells CASSDRAGSDNEQYF. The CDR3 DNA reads TGTGCCAGCAGTGATCGAGCGGGAAGTGACAATGAGCAGTACTTC.

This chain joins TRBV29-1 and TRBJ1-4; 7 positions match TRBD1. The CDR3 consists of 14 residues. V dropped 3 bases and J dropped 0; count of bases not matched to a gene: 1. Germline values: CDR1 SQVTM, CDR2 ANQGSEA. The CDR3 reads CSVEGTATNEKLFF. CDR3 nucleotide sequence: TGCAGCGTTGAGGGGACAGCAACTAATGAAAAACTGTTTTTT.

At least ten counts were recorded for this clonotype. CDR3 region: CASSHRDPRAAFF. The CDR3 bases are TGTGCCAGCAGCCACCGGGACCCCCGAGCGGCTTTCTTT. The chain combines TRBV7-8 with TRBJ1-1; D is perhaps TRBD1 (5 bases). Per the germline V gene, CDR1 is SGHVS and CDR2 is FQNEAQ. This CDR3 region has 13 residues. The V and J ends lost 5 bases and 11 bases respectively, with 18 bases between them.

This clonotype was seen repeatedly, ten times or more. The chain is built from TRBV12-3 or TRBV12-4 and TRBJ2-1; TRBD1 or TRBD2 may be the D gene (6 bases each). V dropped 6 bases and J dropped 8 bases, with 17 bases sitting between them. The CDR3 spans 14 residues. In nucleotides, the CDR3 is TGTGCCAGCAGGGGGGGCTACAGAGCAGATGAGCAGTTCTTC. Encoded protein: CASRGGYRADEQFF.

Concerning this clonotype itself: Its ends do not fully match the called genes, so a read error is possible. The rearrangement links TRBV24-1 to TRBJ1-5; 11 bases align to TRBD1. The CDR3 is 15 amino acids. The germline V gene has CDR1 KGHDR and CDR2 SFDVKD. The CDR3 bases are TGTGCCACCAGTGACCGGACAGGGGGCAACCAGCCCCAGCATTTT. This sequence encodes CATSDRTGGNQPQHF.

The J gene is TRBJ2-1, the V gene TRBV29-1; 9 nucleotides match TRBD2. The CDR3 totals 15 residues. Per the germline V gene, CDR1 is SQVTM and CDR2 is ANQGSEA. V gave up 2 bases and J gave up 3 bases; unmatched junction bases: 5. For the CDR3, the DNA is TGCAGCGTTGAAACGGCGGGAGGGGACTACAATGAGCAGTTCTTC. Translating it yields CSVETAGGDYNEQFF.

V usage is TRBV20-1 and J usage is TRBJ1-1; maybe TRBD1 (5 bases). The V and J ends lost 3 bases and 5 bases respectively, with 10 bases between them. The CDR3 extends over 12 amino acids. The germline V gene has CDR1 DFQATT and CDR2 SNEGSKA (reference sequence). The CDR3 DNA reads TGCAGTGCTAGGGCAGGGTCGACTGAAGCTTTCTTT. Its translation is CSARAGSTEAFF.

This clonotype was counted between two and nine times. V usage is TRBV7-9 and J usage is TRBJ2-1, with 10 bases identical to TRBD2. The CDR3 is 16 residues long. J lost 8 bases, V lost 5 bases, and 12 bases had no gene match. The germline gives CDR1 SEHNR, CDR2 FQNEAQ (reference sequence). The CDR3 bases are TGTGCCAGCAGCCCGGTGACTAGCGGGTTTTCGGATGAGCAGTTCTTC. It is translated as CASSPVTSGFSDEQFF.

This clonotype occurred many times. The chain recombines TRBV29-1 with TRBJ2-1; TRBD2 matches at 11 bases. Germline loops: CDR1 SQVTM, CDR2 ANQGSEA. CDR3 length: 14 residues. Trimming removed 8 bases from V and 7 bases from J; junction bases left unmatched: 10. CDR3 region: CSTEKGLAVNEQFF. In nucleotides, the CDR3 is TGCAGCACCGAGAAGGGACTAGCGGTTAATGAGCAGTTCTTC.

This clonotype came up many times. As DNA, the CDR3 is TGTGCCAGCAGCGTAGGAGATCCCTCCCCCGTGATAGCTTTCTTT. It specifies CASSVGDPSPVIAFF. The chain combines TRBV9 with TRBJ1-1; D is undetermined. This CDR3 has 15 residues. The V gene lost 0 bases and the J gene lost 10 bases, with 19 bases spanning the gap. CDR1 is SGDLS, CDR2 YYNGEE, per germline.

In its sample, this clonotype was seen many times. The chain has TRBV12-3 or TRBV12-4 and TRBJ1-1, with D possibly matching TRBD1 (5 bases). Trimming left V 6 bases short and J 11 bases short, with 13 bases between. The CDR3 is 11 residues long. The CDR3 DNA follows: TGTGCCAGCAGGATTAAGGGGTCGGCTTTCTTT. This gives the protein CASRIKGSAFF.

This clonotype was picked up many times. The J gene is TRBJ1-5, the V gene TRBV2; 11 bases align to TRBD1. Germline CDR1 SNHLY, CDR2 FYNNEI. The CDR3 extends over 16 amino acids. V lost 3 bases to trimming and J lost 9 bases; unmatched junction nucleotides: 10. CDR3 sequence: CASSDNSGQGARPQHF. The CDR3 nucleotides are TGTGCCAGCAGTGACAACTCTGGACAGGGGGCACGGCCCCAGCATTTT.

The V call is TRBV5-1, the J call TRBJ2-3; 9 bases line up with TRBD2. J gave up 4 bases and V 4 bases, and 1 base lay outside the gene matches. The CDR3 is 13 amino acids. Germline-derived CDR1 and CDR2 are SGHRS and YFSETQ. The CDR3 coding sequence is TGCGCCAGCAGCGGGACTAGCCCAGATACGCAGTATTTT. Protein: CASSGTSPDTQYF.

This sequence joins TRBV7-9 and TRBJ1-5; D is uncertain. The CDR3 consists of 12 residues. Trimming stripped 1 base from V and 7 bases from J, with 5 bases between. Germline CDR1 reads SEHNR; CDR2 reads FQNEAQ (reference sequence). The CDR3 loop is CASSLDRQPQHF. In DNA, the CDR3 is TGTGCCAGCAGCTTAGACCGACAGCCCCAGCATTTT.

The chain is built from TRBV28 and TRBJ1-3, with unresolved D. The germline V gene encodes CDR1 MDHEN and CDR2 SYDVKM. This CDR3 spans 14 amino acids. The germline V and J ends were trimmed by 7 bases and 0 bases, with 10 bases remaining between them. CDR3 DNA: TGTGCCAGCATCCCACAGACCTCTGGAAACACCATATATTTT. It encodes CASIPQTSGNTIYF.

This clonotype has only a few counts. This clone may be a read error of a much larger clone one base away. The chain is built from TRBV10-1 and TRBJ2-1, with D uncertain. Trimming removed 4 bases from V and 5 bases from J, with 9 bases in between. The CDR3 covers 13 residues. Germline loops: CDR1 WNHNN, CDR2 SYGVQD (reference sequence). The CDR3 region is CASSGAIHNEQFF. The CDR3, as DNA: TGCGCCAGCAGTGGTGCAATCCACAATGAGCAGTTCTTC.

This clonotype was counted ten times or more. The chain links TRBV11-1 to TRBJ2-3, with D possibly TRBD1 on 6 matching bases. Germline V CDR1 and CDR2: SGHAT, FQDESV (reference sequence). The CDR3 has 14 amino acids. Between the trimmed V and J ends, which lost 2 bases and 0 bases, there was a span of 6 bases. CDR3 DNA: TGTGCCAGCAGCTTACAGGGGAGCACAGATACGCAGTATTTT. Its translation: CASSLQGSTDTQYF. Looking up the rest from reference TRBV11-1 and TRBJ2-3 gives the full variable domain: EAEVAQSPRYKITEKSQAVAFWCDPISGHATLYWYRQILGQGPELLVQFQDESVVDDSQLPKDRFSAERLKGVDSTLKIQPAELGDSAMYLCASSLQGSTDTQYFGPGTRLTVL.

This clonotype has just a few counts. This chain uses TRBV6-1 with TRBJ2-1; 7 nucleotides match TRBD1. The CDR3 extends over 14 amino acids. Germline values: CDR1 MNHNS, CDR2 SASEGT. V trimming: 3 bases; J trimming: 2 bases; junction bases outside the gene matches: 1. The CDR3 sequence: CASSDQGAYNEQFF. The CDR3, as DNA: TGTGCCAGCAGTGACCAGGGGGCCTACAATGAGCAGTTCTTC.

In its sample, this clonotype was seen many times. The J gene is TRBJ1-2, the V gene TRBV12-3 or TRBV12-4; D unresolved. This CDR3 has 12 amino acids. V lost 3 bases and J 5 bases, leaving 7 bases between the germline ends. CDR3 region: CASSFPGYGYTF. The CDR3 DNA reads TGTGCCAGCAGTTTTCCGGGATATGGCTACACCTTC.